This T cell receptor beta chain was retrieved from a study of blood T cell repertoires in COVID-19. Sequenced by immunoSEQ multiplex PCR; TCRdb stores in-frame clones only, minus some. This table holds 330,000 or so clones, roughly 90% found once. V was shortened by 8 bases and J by 2 bases, with 10 bases between the two germline ends. This CDR3 is 12 amino acids long. The sequence was obtained from a woman under 40 who had been exposed to COVID-19. The sample taken for sequencing was PBMCs or T cells enriched from blood (not recorded which). The rearrangement uses TRBV12-3 or TRBV12-4 and TRBJ2-7; D might be TRBD1 (5 bases). The CDR3: CASGRQTYEQYF. The DNA for the CDR3 is TGTGCCAGCGGACGACAGACCTACGAGCAGTACTTC.